This T cell receptor (beta chain) is drawn from a study of Ad26.COV2.S vaccination and SARS-CoV-2 variants (dated by TCRdb to the early 2020s). Concerning the study at large: Vaccine-arm donors came from COV1001, a multicentre, randomized, double-blind, placebo-controlled phase I-IIa trial of Ad26.COV2.S in healthy adults. Dosing of Ad26.COV2.S was intramuscular, at either 5x10^10 or 1x10^11 viral particles, delivered as one shot or as two shots spaced 56 days apart. A total of some 30 samples were included in the TCR-sequenced set, comprising roughly 20 Ad26.COV2.S vaccine recipients, 5 placebo recipients and 8 SARS-CoV-2 convalescent individuals. Investigators remained blinded to trial group allocation during experiments and outcome assessment. Trial participants were randomized into five groups of five: low-dose or high-dose Ad26.COV2.S given once or twice, or placebo on both occasions. TCRbeta repertoire sequencing served as the tool for gauging how specific and how broad the SARS-CoV-2-reactive T cell receptors were following Ad26.COV2.S vaccination. Overall study results and their limits: After vaccination, substantial breadth of spike-specific CD8+ and CD4+ T cell responses was reported. Higher spike-specific TCR breadth was observed in Ad26.COV2.S recipients than in placebo recipients (P = 0.0014). The authors noted that the TCR breadth and depth analyses may have underestimated total T cell responses. Vaccine and placebo recipients had comparable non-spike TCR breadth, which fits with the vaccine containing only spike. Comparing responses between vaccine doses or regimens was not something the study was powered to do.

Notes on this clone: This receptor's antigen is unknown. No per-base quality is available; no much larger clone lies one base away.

The immunoSEQ Assay was used to sequence TCRbeta CDR3 regions. After extraction, genomic DNA underwent amplification by bias-controlled multiplex PCR, followed by high-throughput sequencing. Under the source paper's analysis protocol: Collapsing and filtering of sequences were performed to quantify the absolute abundance of each unique TCRbeta CDR3 region. T cell fraction was estimated by normalization of TCRbeta template counts to usable DNA, with usable DNA being measured through amplification of reference genes present in all nucleated cells. Repertoire TCRs were annotated as SARS-CoV-2-specific by exact matching of V gene, CDR3 amino acid sequence and J gene to a known reactive TCR set. The reference SARS-CoV-2 TCR set came from MIRA and was filtered for enrichment in COVID-19-positive ImmuneCODE repertoires, removing public or cross-reactive TCRs. Drawing on the MIRA antigens, annotated TCRs were analysed further at the level of specific ORF or position within ORF. Depth was the summed frequency of annotated unique rearrangements, while breadth was defined as annotated unique rearrangements over total unique productive rearrangements. Two-sided Wilcoxon rank-sum tests were used to compare TCR breadth between groups. TCRdb stores this immuneACCESS table with in-frame sequences only. Part of the clones is absent; in the studies checked, under half of the shortfall reflects unresolved V genes, and no reason is known for the rest. V, J and clone size are taken as reported in that table, and D and trimming were inferred from the DNA itself. The sample table holds about 440,000 clones, of which 90% were seen once. The leading ten clones occupy around 4.2% of the sample.

Sequences SGHTA (CDR1) and FQGNSA (CDR2) are obtained from the germline V gene. The CDR3 has 16 amino acids, counting the end cysteine and phenylalanine. The CDR3 DNA has 48 bases and is translated from base 1. The junction shows trimming of 1 base on V and 3 bases on J, plus 13 bases between the germline ends. Sample treatment or condition, as interpreted from the label and publication: over 15 received Ad26.COV2.S at low or high dose, single or two shots; 5 received placebo; per-sample allocation not given. Repertoires of vaccine and placebo recipients were sequenced from samples collected on day 63 after the first injection. Between 29 July and 7 August 2020, Cohort 1b enrolled approximately 26 adults aged 18-55 years at one site in Boston, USA. As a vaccine, Ad26.COV2.S was a replication-incompetent adenovirus type 26 vector that expressed a prefusion-stabilized SARS-CoV-2 spike protein derived from the original Wuhan strain.

The chain employs TRBV7-2 and TRBJ2-1; matching of 7 bases hints at TRBD2 as the D gene. The sequencing used peripheral blood, collected in a trial of Ad26.COV2.S vaccine versus placebo. The TCR comes from a person aged 18-60 years who received the Ad26.COV2.S COVID-19 vaccine or a placebo. Here is the DNA: TGTGCCAGCAGCTTAGGCGGGGGCGCGTTCTACAATGAGCAGTTCTTC. The translation is CASSLGGGAFYNEQFF.